One sample yielded the 25 T cell receptor beta chains listed below, sequenced in a study of T-cell memory formation after mild COVID-19. TCRdb re-called the 5' RACE reads with MiXCR, one entry per CDR3 protein. The profile shows about 560,000 distinct CDR3 sequences, over 15% of them singletons. Sequenced input: PBMCs or a T cell subset sorted from them (not recorded which). These receptor sequences come from an adult woman who had mild COVID-19 (a few samples of this study predate the infection). Cell type and time point are not known.

This clonotype occurred a few times. The rearrangement links TRBV9 to TRBJ2-2, with unresolved D. The CDR3 covers 14 residues. Per germline, CDR1 SGDLS and CDR2 YYNGEE. The V gene lost 0 bases and the J gene lost 4 bases, with 7 bases spanning the gap. The CDR3 DNA reads TGTGCCAGCAGCGTAGACCGAAGCACCGGGGAGCTGTTTTTT. It is translated as CASSVDRSTGELFF.

The gene calls are TRBV5-1 and TRBJ2-7; perhaps TRBD1 as D (6 bases). Trimming cost V 4 bases and J 0 bases, with 14 bases left between them. Germline values: CDR1 SGHRS, CDR2 YFSETQ. The CDR3 has 15 amino acids. The CDR3 spells CASSPKGGASYEQYF. The CDR3 region has the DNA TGCGCCAGCAGCCCGAAAGGGGGAGCCTCCTACGAGCAGTACTTC.

This clonotype was seen a handful of times. The chain is built from TRBV7-2 and TRBJ2-5; 7 bases align to TRBD1. Germline V gene data show CDR1 as SGHTA and CDR2 as FQGNSA. The CDR3 is 14 residues long. With 2 bases clipped from V and 5 bases from J, the junction kept 5 bases outside the gene matches. The CDR3 sequence is CASSLKQGQETQYF. The CDR3 DNA sequence: TGTGCCAGCAGCTTAAAGCAGGGACAGGAGACCCAGTACTTC.

This clonotype was seen only a few times. The chain employs TRBV7-2 and TRBJ1-2; D remains unclear. Per germline, CDR1 SGHTA and CDR2 FQGNSA. V lost 9 bases and J 4 bases, leaving 12 bases between the germline ends. The CDR3 consists of 12 residues. The CDR3 DNA reads as TGTGCCAGTGGCAATATTGGCTATGGCTACACCTTC. Translated, it gives CASGNIGYGYTF.

The rearrangement uses TRBV2 and TRBJ2-5; the D is unclear. The germline CDR1 and CDR2 sequences are SNHLY and FYNNEI. This CDR3 has 12 amino acids. The V gene lost 4 bases and the J gene lost 4 bases, with 7 bases spanning the gap. CDR3 DNA: TGTGCCAGCAGTGCTAGACCAGAGACCCAGTACTTC. It specifies CASSARPETQYF.

This clonotype was detected only a few times. This chain's CDR3 is CASSQGFNQPQHF. The CDR3 DNA follows: TGTGCCAGCAGCCAGGGGTTCAATCAGCCCCAGCATTTT. This chain connects TRBV7-2 to TRBJ1-5, with D tentatively TRBD1 (6 bases). Trimming took off 5 bases at V and 3 bases at J, with 8 bases between the two ends. CDR3 length: 13 amino acids. Germline lookup yields CDR1 SGHTA and CDR2 FQGNSA.

The sample holds a few counts of this clonotype. CDR3 in amino acids: CASSSLGQGAGDTQYF. In DNA form, the CDR3 reads TGTGCCAGCAGCTCCCTTGGACAGGGGGCCGGAGATACGCAGTATTTT. The V and J genes are TRBV7-6 and TRBJ2-3, with 11 bases matching TRBD1. J lost 5 bases, V lost 4 bases, and 8 bases had no gene match. The germline V gene encodes CDR1 SGHVS and CDR2 FNYEAQ. This CDR3 has 16 residues.

The chain employs TRBV27 and TRBJ2-7, with D perhaps being TRBD1 or TRBD2 (5 bases each). This CDR3 spans 14 amino acids. The germline V gene has CDR1 MNHEY and CDR2 SMNVEV (reference sequence). V was cut by 4 bases and J by 4 bases, with 14 bases left in between. In nucleotides, the CDR3 is TGTGCCAGCAGTTCAGGGACGACTCTATACGAGCAGTACTTC. Residues: CASSSGTTLYEQYF.

The chain is built from TRBV6-5 and TRBJ2-7, with 10 bases matching TRBD2. With V trimmed by 6 bases and J by 2 bases, 7 bases remained unmatched. There are 15 residues in the CDR3. Germline-derived CDR1 and CDR2 are MNHEY and SVGAGI. CDR3 nucleotide sequence: TGTGCCAGCAGCCCCGGACTAGCGGTAACCTACGAGCAGTACTTC. Its protein is CASSPGLAVTYEQYF.

This clonotype appeared a few times. V usage is TRBV21-1 and J usage is TRBJ1-3; the table's D gene call, TRBD1, was not cross checked with the DNA. TRBV21-1 is a pseudogene locus. The CDR3 runs 16 residues. CDR3 coding DNA: TGTGCCAGCAGCATTCACAGGGGGAGCTCTGGAAACACCATATATTTT. Its protein is CASSIHRGSSGNTIYF.

This clonotype occurred a few times. The chain is built from TRBV5-1 and TRBJ1-4; D remains unclear. Trimming removed 0 bases at V and 8 bases at J, with 8 bases between. Germline V gene sequence: CDR1 SGHRS, CDR2 YFSETQ. The CDR3 runs to 13 residues. The CDR3 protein is CASSLEKGEKLFF. CDR3 DNA: TGCGCCAGCAGCTTGGAAAAGGGCGAAAAACTGTTTTTT.

This rearrangement joins TRBV7-6 to TRBJ1-5; D remains ambiguous. This CDR3 is built from 13 residues. Germline CDR1 SGHVS, CDR2 FNYEAQ. V lost 2 bases and J lost 9, with 11 bases in between. CDR3 residues: CASSLSPSWPQHF. Here the CDR3 DNA reads TGTGCCAGCAGCTTATCTCCGTCATGGCCCCAGCATTTT.

This clonotype was counted ten times or more. This chain joins TRBV6-5 and TRBJ2-1; 10 nucleotides align to TRBD2. Germline assignment: CDR1 MNHEY and CDR2 SVGAGI. This CDR3 has 17 residues. J gave up 0 bases and V 7 bases, and 9 bases lay outside the gene matches. The CDR3: CASTQQGLASSYNEQFF. In DNA, the CDR3 is TGTGCCAGCACCCAACAGGGACTAGCGAGCTCCTACAATGAGCAGTTCTTC.

V and J are TRBV4-1 and TRBJ1-1, with D possibly matching TRBD1 (6 bases). Germline V gene data show CDR1 as MGHRA and CDR2 as YSYEKL. The V gene lost 4 bases and the J gene lost 1 base, with 10 bases spanning the gap. There are 14 residues in the CDR3. The CDR3 sequence is CASSRQDWNTEAFF. CDR3 coding DNA: TGCGCCAGCAGCCGACAGGATTGGAACACTGAAGCTTTCTTT.

CDR3 nucleotides: TGCAGTGCTTCGGAAGCTTTCTTT. This encodes CSASEAFF. The chain is built from TRBV20-1 and TRBJ1-1; no clear D gene. CDR3 length equals 8 residues. The V gene's germline CDR1 is DFQATT and CDR2 SNEGSKA (reference sequence). V was shortened by 5 bases and J by 8 bases, with 3 bases between the two germline ends.

The chain carries TRBV27 and TRBJ1-1, with D hard to call. This CDR3 is 14 amino acids long. V gave up 8 bases and J gave up 5 bases, with 18 bases separating them. The germline CDR1 and CDR2 sequences are MNHEY and SMNVEV (reference sequence). DNA for the CDR3: TGTGCCAGCTTTGGTGAGAGGAGATTGACTGAAGCTTTCTTT. It specifies CASFGERRLTEAFF.

This clonotype was detected ten times or more. J is TRBJ2-3 and V is TRBV7-2; D remains ambiguous. The CDR3 is 14 amino acids. Germline values: CDR1 SGHTA, CDR2 FQGNSA. Trimming cost V 5 bases and J 2 bases, with 11 bases left between them. The CDR3 nucleotides read TGTGCCAGCAGCCCCCCCGGGTACACAGATACGCAGTATTTT. Translation gives CASSPPGYTDTQYF.

The chain uses TRBV29-1 and TRBJ2-1, with 10 bases fitting TRBD1. V dropped 1 base and J dropped 6; count of bases not matched to a gene: 6. The CDR3 is 15 amino acids. The germline gives CDR1 SQVTM, CDR2 ANQGSEA. CDR3 nucleotide sequence: TGCAGCGTTGAAGTAGGACAGGGGGGCTTCAATGAGCAGTTCTTC. Translating it yields CSVEVGQGGFNEQFF.

The chain has TRBV27 and TRBJ1-5, with D unclear. V was clipped by 2 bases and J by 3 bases, with 5 bases between them. Germline V gives CDR1 MNHEY, CDR2 SMNVEV (reference sequence). This CDR3 is 13 amino acids long. The chain's CDR3 is CASSLRINQPQHF. CDR3 DNA sequence: TGTGCCAGCAGTTTAAGGATCAATCAGCCCCAGCATTTT.

This clonotype has at least ten counts. The rearrangement joins TRBV29-1 to TRBJ2-7; TRBD1 matches 7 bases. Germline V lookup: CDR1 SQVTM, CDR2 ANQGSEA. J lost 0 bases, V lost 6 bases, and 2 bases had no gene match. The CDR3 sequence is 12 residues long. Here the CDR3 reads CSVRDSSYEQYF. Here the CDR3 DNA reads TGCAGCGTCCGGGACAGCTCCTACGAGCAGTACTTC.

About this clonotype: This may stem from a read error, because a much larger clone lies one nucleotide away. The chain has TRBV20-1 and TRBJ2-3; TRBD2 aligns across 11 bases. This CDR3 contains 14 residues. CDR1 DFQATT and CDR2 SNEGSKA come from the germline V gene (reference sequence). V gave up 4 bases and J gave up 1 base; unmatched junction bases: 1. The CDR3 DNA sequence: TGCAGTGCTAAGACTAGCGGGGGCACAGATACGCAGTATTTT. This encodes CSAKTSGGTDTQYF.

This clonotype was observed a handful of times. The chain links TRBV5-1 to TRBJ2-3; unclear D gene. In germline, CDR1 is SGHRS, CDR2 YFSETQ. This CDR3 has 13 amino acids. Between the trimmed V and J ends, which lost 5 bases and 2 bases, there was a span of 9 bases. The CDR3 DNA follows: TGCGCCAGCAGGGAAGAGGCCACAGATACGCAGTATTTT. Amino acids: CASREEATDTQYF.

This clonotype has just a few counts. The CDR3 here is CASSYWLSGQETQYF. The DNA for the CDR3 is TGTGCCAGCAGTTACTGGCTCAGCGGACAAGAGACCCAGTACTTC. The chain joins TRBV6-5 to TRBJ2-5; tentatively, D is TRBD2 (5 bases). Germline CDR1 and CDR2: MNHEY and SVGAGI. CDR3 length equals 15 residues. The V gene lost 1 base and the J gene lost 2 bases, with 11 bases spanning the gap.

The rearrangement links TRBV5-6 to TRBJ2-4; D is uncertain. Trimming cost V 4 bases and J 6 bases, with 20 bases left between them. In germline, CDR1 is SGHDT, CDR2 YYEEEE. This CDR3 contains 16 residues. CDR3 sequence: CASSPRLRVRLNIQYF. CDR3 nucleotides: TGTGCCAGCAGCCCCCGCCTCCGGGTGCGCTTAAACATTCAGTACTTC.

This clonotype showed up just a few times. The rearrangement uses TRBV5-4 and TRBJ2-1; D uncertain. The CDR3 totals 15 residues. Germline assignment: CDR1 SGHNT and CDR2 YYREEE (reference sequence). Trimming removed 0 bases from V and 7 bases from J, with 14 bases in between. The DNA for the CDR3 is TGTGCCAGCAGCTTGGGGAAAATATTGGGGAATGAGCAGTTCTTC. It specifies CASSLGKILGNEQFF.